This T cell receptor beta chain was recovered during a study of T cells in Graves' hyperthyroidism and ophthalmopathy. Study-wide background: The authors collected peripheral blood at initial diagnosis, before any treatment.

This clonotype was detected ten times or more. Its antigen is still unknown. The source material, RNA transcripts, was used to amplify TCR beta CDR3 regions. HTBI primers were employed in a first-round RT-PCR of the TCR CDR3. TCRdb used MiXCR to reprocess the multiplex PCR reads, holding one entry per CDR3 protein. The sample lists 410,000 or so distinct CDR3 sequences; about 15% were seen once. Ophthalmopathy cases scored 3 or more on the Clinical Activity Score and 4 or more on NOSPECS grade, with duration below 3 months. Clinical symptoms, serum thyroxine and TRAb, thyroid ultrasound and orbital computed tomography were used for the diagnoses. Study-wide results and caveats: Before onset, by a median of 6.5 months, the model predicted ophthalmopathy.

Germline V gene data show CDR1 as SGHTA and CDR2 as FQGNSA. The CDR3 contains 15 residues. Unmatched junction bases numbered 6, after V lost 1 base and J lost 7 bases. The chain links TRBV7-2 to TRBJ2-7; 11 nucleotides match TRBD2. The sample was blood. This clonotype was obtained from a man aged 18 to 29 with Graves' ophthalmopathy. The CDR3, as DNA: TGTGCCAGCAGCTTAGTAGCGGGGGGGCCCCGGGAGCAGTACTTC. Translation: CASSLVAGGPREQYF.